One sample yielded the 29 T cell receptor beta chains listed below, sequenced in a study of T-cell reconstitution after alpha-beta-depleted transplantation in children. Unique molecular identifiers were incorporated during preparation of the TCRbeta library. TCRdb used MiXCR to reprocess the PCR reads, holding one entry per CDR3 protein. In the table there are about 1,000,000 distinct CDR3 sequences, roughly 29% of which are singletons. Sequences were derived from PBMCs, mostly from graft donor cells, sampled 360 days after TCRalphabeta/CD19-depleted stem cell transplant. Receptors originate from a boy under two years old who had a stem cell transplant for SCID, so the T cells may come from the graft donor.

This chain connects TRBV30 to TRBJ1-2; D is unresolved. The germline V gene has CDR1 GTSNPN and CDR2 SVGIG (reference sequence). This CDR3 has 13 amino acids. The V and J ends lost 3 bases and 2 bases respectively, with 10 bases between them. The CDR3 loop is CAWRHTANYGYTF. CDR3 coding DNA: TGTGCCTGGAGGCATACAGCCAACTATGGCTACACCTTC.

This clonotype has more than one count but fewer than ten. The CDR3 region is CRPLGQANEQFF. CDR3 bases: TGCAGGCCCCTCGGCCAGGCCAATGAGCAGTTCTTC. V usage is TRBV20-1 and J usage is TRBJ2-1; D is unresolved. The CDR3 sequence is 12 residues long. Germline CDR1 reads DFQATT; CDR2 reads SNEGSKA (reference sequence).

The J gene is TRBJ2-5, the V gene TRBV6-4; tentatively, D is TRBD1 (5 bases). CDR1 is MRHNA and CDR2 is SNTAGT in the germline V gene. The V end was cut by 10 bases, the J end by 4 bases, with 16 bases between. There are 13 residues in the CDR3. The DNA of the CDR3 is TGTGCCAAGTTCCCATGGGGCATAGAGACCCAGTACTTC. Encoded protein: CAKFPWGIETQYF.

This clonotype was counted at least ten times. The chain employs TRBV20-1 and TRBJ1-1; 7 bases agree with TRBD1. Trimming cost V 3 bases and J 0 bases; bases outside gene matches: 7. This CDR3 spans 15 amino acids. Germline loops: CDR1 DFQATT, CDR2 SNEGSKA (reference sequence). CDR3 region: CSARAGTAMNTEAFF. In nucleotides, the CDR3 is TGCAGTGCTAGGGCCGGGACAGCTATGAACACTGAAGCTTTCTTT.

This clonotype was detected a few times. This sequence joins TRBV6-2 or TRBV6-3 and TRBJ2-2; TRBD1 matches 8 bases. The length of the CDR3 is 16 residues. V gave up 6 bases and J gave up 1 base; unmatched junction bases: 7. The germline V gene encodes CDR1 MNHEY and CDR2 SVGEGT. This CDR3 reads CASSQTGTGNTGELFF. In DNA, the CDR3 is TGTGCCAGCAGCCAAACCGGGACAGGGAACACCGGGGAGCTGTTTTTT.

The sample holds a few counts of this clonotype. The CDR3 nucleotides read TGCGCCAGCAGCCAAGATAGTCCGTCAGGGAGGAGGAACGAGCAGTACTTC. Its protein product is CASSQDSPSGRRNEQYF. V and J are TRBV4-1 and TRBJ2-7; tentatively, D is TRBD2 (6 bases). Germline CDR1 reads MGHRA; CDR2 reads YSYEKL. The CDR3 is 17 residues long. The V end lost 0 bases, the J end lost 5 bases, and 20 bases lay between the germline ends.

The rearrangement joins TRBV5-5 to TRBJ2-7; 7 bases are shared with TRBD1. The V segment lost 4 bases and the J segment 3 bases; nucleotides outside the gene matches: 10. Germline CDR1 reads SGHKS; CDR2 reads YYEKEE (reference sequence). The CDR3 is 15 amino acids. The CDR3 DNA is TGTGCCAGCAGCAGGGTCCGGACAGGAAGCTACGAGCAGTACTTC. This translates into CASSRVRTGSYEQYF.

The V gene is TRBV2, the J gene TRBJ1-1, with D uncertain. CDR1 and CDR2 from the germline V gene are SNHLY and FYNNEI. The CDR3 totals 14 residues. The V gene lost 6 bases and the J gene lost 5 bases, with 16 bases spanning the gap. The DNA of the CDR3 is TGTGCCAGCAGAGGTAAAGGGTGGTATACTGAAGCTTTCTTT. It translates to CASRGKGWYTEAFF. The full variable domain, in which reference TRBV2 and TRBJ1-1 provide the parts outside the CDR3, is EPEVTQTPSHQVTQMGQEVILRCVPISNHLYFYWYRQILGQKVEFLVSFYNNEISEKSEIFDDQFSVERPDGSNFTLKIRSTKLEDSAMYFCASRGKGWYTEAFFGQGTRLTVV.

The J gene is TRBJ2-7, the V gene TRBV5-6; TRBD1 aligns across 12 bases. With V trimmed by 1 base and J by 1 base, 6 bases remained unmatched. The CDR3 is 17 residues long. Germline V gene lookup returns CDR1 SGHDT and CDR2 YYEEEE. This CDR3 reads CASSLLGQGAESYEQYF. The CDR3 coding sequence is TGTGCCAGCAGCTTGTTGGGACAGGGGGCTGAGTCCTACGAGCAGTACTTC.

The CDR3 loop is CASSSPPPGGGDTQYF. The CDR3 region has the DNA TGTGCCAGCAGTTCCCCCCCTCCAGGGGGTGGAGATACGCAGTATTTT. The rearrangement links TRBV28 to TRBJ2-3, with 7 bases fitting TRBD1. V lost 4 bases and J lost 5; bases outside the gene matches: 12. Germline values: CDR1 MDHEN, CDR2 SYDVKM. The CDR3 is 16 residues long.

In its sample, this clonotype was seen a few times. CDR3 in DNA: TGCGCCAGCAGCTTGGAAAGAGCGGGCCGCACAGATACGCAGTATTTT. Its protein product is CASSLERAGRTDTQYF. This rearrangement joins TRBV5-1 to TRBJ2-3; TRBD2 might be the D (6 bases). V lost 0 bases to trimming and J lost 1 base, with 12 bases between them. Germline CDR1 is SGHRS and CDR2 is YFSETQ. CDR3 length: 16 amino acids.

The chain is built from TRBV24-1 and TRBJ2-1; D might be TRBD1 or TRBD2, each matching 5 bases. V gave up 2 bases and J gave up 4 bases, with 17 bases separating them. CDR3 length equals 17 residues. Germline CDR1 KGHDR, CDR2 SFDVKD. The CDR3 DNA is TGTGCCACCAGTGATTCCGGGGCCGTGAGGGATTACAATGAGCAGTTCTTC. It yields the protein CATSDSGAVRDYNEQFF.

This clonotype occurred a few times. This chain uses TRBV9 with TRBJ2-2; no definite D call. The CDR3 runs 15 residues. The V end was cut by 1 base, the J end by 6 bases, with 13 bases between. Germline V lookup: CDR1 SGDLS, CDR2 YYNGEE. CDR3 in DNA: TGTGCCAGCAGCGTAAGTGTCCAGCCGGCCGGGGAGCTGTTTTTT. This gives the protein CASSVSVQPAGELFF. Variable domain in full (rest from reference TRBV9 and TRBJ2-2): DSGVTQTPKHLITATGQRVTLRCSPRSGDLSVYWYQQSLDQGLQFLIQYYNGEERAKGNILERFSAQQFPDLHSELNLSSLELGDSALYFCASSVSVQPAGELFFGEGSRLTVL.

The rearrangement joins TRBV20-1 to TRBJ2-1; D uncertain. Germline V CDR1 and CDR2: DFQATT, SNEGSKA (reference sequence). The CDR3 covers 12 residues. V shed 4 bases and J shed 4 bases, with 8 bases lying between them. The CDR3 DNA sequence: TGCAGTGCTAACCCTGGGTACAATGAGCAGTTCTTC. Translating it yields CSANPGYNEQFF.

This chain connects TRBV5-5 to TRBJ1-1, with 8 bases lining up with TRBD1. There are 15 residues in the CDR3. CDR1 and CDR2 (germline): SGHKS, YYEKEE (reference sequence). Unmatched junction bases numbered 9, after V lost 3 bases and J lost 5 bases. The CDR3 reads CASSWSFDRGTEAFF. DNA of the CDR3: TGTGCCAGCAGCTGGAGCTTTGACAGGGGAACTGAAGCTTTCTTT.

This sequence joins TRBV5-1 and TRBJ1-1; no definite D call. Germline-derived CDR1 and CDR2 are SGHRS and YFSETQ. CDR3 size: 15 residues. The V end was cut by 0 bases, the J end by 1 base, with 10 bases between. The CDR3 region has the DNA TGCGCCAGCAGCTTGGACGGGAATCCGAACACTGAAGCTTTCTTT. Its protein product is CASSLDGNPNTEAFF.

This clonotype was seen a handful of times. The chain is built from TRBV6-1 and TRBJ2-3; 9 positions agree with TRBD1. Germline loops: CDR1 MNHNS, CDR2 SASEGT. Trimming took 4 bases from V and 3 from J; bases not matched to a gene: 8. The CDR3 covers 16 residues. CDR3 in DNA: TGTGCCAGCAGTGCACAGGGGGCGCTAGGTACAGATACGCAGTATTTT. Protein: CASSAQGALGTDTQYF.

This clonotype was observed a few times. This chain uses TRBV4-3 with TRBJ2-2; D uncertain. Germline assignment: CDR1 LGHNA and CDR2 YSLEER. V shed 3 bases and J shed 0 bases, with 8 bases lying between them. This CDR3 spans 15 amino acids. In DNA, the CDR3 is TGCGCCAGCAGCCACGGTGGGGCGAACACCGGGGAGCTGTTTTTT. Amino acid sequence: CASSHGGANTGELFF.

This clonotype was detected a few times. The CDR3 nucleotides read TGTGCCAGCAGTCGGAAAGGGATAGTGGACGAGCAGTACTTC. This sequence encodes CASSRKGIVDEQYF. V and J are TRBV6-1 and TRBJ2-7; D gene unclear. The CDR3 is 14 residues long. Germline V gene sequence: CDR1 MNHNS, CDR2 SASEGT. Deletions cut 5 bases from V and 5 bases from J, with 16 bases between.

This rearrangement joins TRBV2 to TRBJ2-3; D is possibly TRBD1 or TRBD2 (6 bases each). CDR3 length equals 14 residues. The germline CDR1 and CDR2 sequences are SNHLY and FYNNEI. V dropped 7 bases and J dropped 2 bases, with 13 bases sitting between them. CDR3 amino acids: CASTGGRPTDTQYF. CDR3 sequence (DNA): TGTGCCAGCACCGGGGGCCGCCCCACAGATACGCAGTATTTT.

The rearrangement joins TRBV6-5 to TRBJ1-1; 7 bases are shared with TRBD1. Germline V gene data show CDR1 as MNHEY and CDR2 as SVGAGI. This CDR3 region has 13 residues. V shed 6 bases and J 5 bases; nucleotides not matched to a gene: 6. Written as DNA, the CDR3 is TGTGCCAGCAGCGGACAGGATCTAACTGAAGCTTTCTTT. Its translation is CASSGQDLTEAFF.

This clonotype was seen a handful of times. The gene calls are TRBV20-1 and TRBJ2-7, with 12 bases that match TRBD2. Germline V gives CDR1 DFQATT, CDR2 SNEGSKA (reference sequence). The CDR3 loop spans 13 amino acids. The V segment lost 7 bases and the J segment 5 bases; nucleotides outside the gene matches: 6. The CDR3 sequence: CSGRLAGVHEQYF. The CDR3 DNA reads TGCAGTGGTCGACTAGCGGGGGTCCACGAGCAGTACTTC.

The rearrangement uses TRBV20-1 and TRBJ1-1, with unresolved D. CDR3 length equals 12 residues. Trimming took off 3 bases at V and 1 base at J, with 6 bases between the two ends. Germline V gives CDR1 DFQATT, CDR2 SNEGSKA (reference sequence). Here the CDR3 reads CSASRSNTEAFF. The CDR3, as DNA: TGCAGTGCTAGCCGTTCGAACACTGAAGCTTTCTTT.

The chain joins TRBV28 to TRBJ1-1; D remains ambiguous. The V gene's germline CDR1 is MDHEN and CDR2 SYDVKM. This CDR3 is built from 11 residues. V lost 6 bases and J 6 bases, leaving 8 bases between the germline ends. CDR3 nucleotide sequence: TGTGCCAGCAGCCACGGGCCTGAAGCTTTCTTT. It yields the protein CASSHGPEAFF.

This chain joins TRBV7-9 and TRBJ2-7; D might be TRBD1 (6 bases). Germline V gene sequence: CDR1 SEHNR, CDR2 FQNEAQ (reference sequence). The V gene lost 3 bases and the J gene lost 0 bases, with 18 bases spanning the gap. This CDR3 region has 17 residues. The CDR3 protein is CASSLSPRGRGSYEQYF. The CDR3 DNA follows: TGTGCCAGCAGCTTGTCCCCCAGGGGACGGGGCTCCTACGAGCAGTACTTC. The variable domain in full, completed from reference TRBV7-9 and TRBJ2-7, reads DTGVSQNPRHKITKRGQNVTFRCDPISEHNRLYWYRQTLGQGPEFLTYFQNEAQLEKSRLLSDRFSAERPKGSFSTLEIQRTEQGDSAMYLCASSLSPRGRGSYEQYFGPGTRLTVT.

The chain uses TRBV6-5 and TRBJ2-2; TRBD1 matches 8 bases. The CDR3 is made up of 18 amino acids. Germline loops: CDR1 MNHEY, CDR2 SVGAGI. Trimming took 0 bases from V and 1 from J; bases not matched to a gene: 7. CDR3 loop: CASSYSRRGTGNTGELFF. The DNA for the CDR3 is TGTGCCAGCAGTTACTCTCGGCGAGGGACAGGGAACACCGGGGAGCTGTTTTTT.

The rearrangement uses TRBV20-1 and TRBJ2-3; D call uncertain. Germline assignment: CDR1 DFQATT and CDR2 SNEGSKA (reference sequence). Trimming pared 2 bases from V and 4 bases from J, leaving 13 bases between. This CDR3 region has 14 residues. CDR3 loop: CSARKDFAADTQYF. CDR3 nucleotide sequence: TGCAGTGCTAGAAAAGACTTCGCGGCAGATACGCAGTATTTT.

This chain links TRBV16 with TRBJ2-1; 8 positions match TRBD1. J gave up 3 bases and V 1 base, and 11 bases lay outside the gene matches. The germline V gene has CDR1 KGHSY and CDR2 FQNENV. This CDR3 comprises 18 residues. CDR3 nucleotide sequence: TGTGCCAGCAGCCAATATAGGGTCCGCAGGGGGCTCTACAATGAGCAGTTCTTC. The encoded protein is CASSQYRVRRGLYNEQFF.

The CDR3, as DNA: TGTGCCAGCAGCCAATCGGGGGGAACCTACAATGAGCAGTTCTTC. It codes for CASSQSGGTYNEQFF. The rearrangement links TRBV3-1 to TRBJ2-1, with 7 bases fitting TRBD2. CDR1 is LGHDT and CDR2 is YNNKEL in the germline V gene (reference sequence). With 2 bases clipped from V and 2 bases from J, the junction kept 3 bases outside the gene matches. This CDR3 is 15 amino acids long.